This T cell receptor (beta chain) was profiled in a study of T cells after yellow fever vaccination. The study, taken as a whole, reports: Post-booster reappearance was seen for most primary-vaccination clones (around 97% CD4, around 91% CD8).

The CDR3 loop spans 14 amino acids. Per germline, CDR1 LNHDA and CDR2 SQIVND (reference sequence). V gave up 5 bases and J gave up 8 bases; unmatched junction bases: 8. TCRdb called the 5' RACE reads again in MiXCR, with one record for every CDR3 protein. The sample yields around 340,000 distinct CDR3 sequences, 8.5% to 10% seen once. Only a few counts were recorded for this clonotype. Its target is not known. This clonotype was sampled from a man younger than 30 who received the YFV17D yellow fever vaccine. This specimen consisted of PBMCs, obtained on the day of the first yellow fever vaccination. V usage is TRBV19 and J usage is TRBJ1-2; 10 positions agree with TRBD1. CDR3 sequence (DNA): TGTGCCAGTAGTCAACCGGGGACAGGGGCCGGCTACACCTTC. Its translation is CASSQPGTGAGYTF.